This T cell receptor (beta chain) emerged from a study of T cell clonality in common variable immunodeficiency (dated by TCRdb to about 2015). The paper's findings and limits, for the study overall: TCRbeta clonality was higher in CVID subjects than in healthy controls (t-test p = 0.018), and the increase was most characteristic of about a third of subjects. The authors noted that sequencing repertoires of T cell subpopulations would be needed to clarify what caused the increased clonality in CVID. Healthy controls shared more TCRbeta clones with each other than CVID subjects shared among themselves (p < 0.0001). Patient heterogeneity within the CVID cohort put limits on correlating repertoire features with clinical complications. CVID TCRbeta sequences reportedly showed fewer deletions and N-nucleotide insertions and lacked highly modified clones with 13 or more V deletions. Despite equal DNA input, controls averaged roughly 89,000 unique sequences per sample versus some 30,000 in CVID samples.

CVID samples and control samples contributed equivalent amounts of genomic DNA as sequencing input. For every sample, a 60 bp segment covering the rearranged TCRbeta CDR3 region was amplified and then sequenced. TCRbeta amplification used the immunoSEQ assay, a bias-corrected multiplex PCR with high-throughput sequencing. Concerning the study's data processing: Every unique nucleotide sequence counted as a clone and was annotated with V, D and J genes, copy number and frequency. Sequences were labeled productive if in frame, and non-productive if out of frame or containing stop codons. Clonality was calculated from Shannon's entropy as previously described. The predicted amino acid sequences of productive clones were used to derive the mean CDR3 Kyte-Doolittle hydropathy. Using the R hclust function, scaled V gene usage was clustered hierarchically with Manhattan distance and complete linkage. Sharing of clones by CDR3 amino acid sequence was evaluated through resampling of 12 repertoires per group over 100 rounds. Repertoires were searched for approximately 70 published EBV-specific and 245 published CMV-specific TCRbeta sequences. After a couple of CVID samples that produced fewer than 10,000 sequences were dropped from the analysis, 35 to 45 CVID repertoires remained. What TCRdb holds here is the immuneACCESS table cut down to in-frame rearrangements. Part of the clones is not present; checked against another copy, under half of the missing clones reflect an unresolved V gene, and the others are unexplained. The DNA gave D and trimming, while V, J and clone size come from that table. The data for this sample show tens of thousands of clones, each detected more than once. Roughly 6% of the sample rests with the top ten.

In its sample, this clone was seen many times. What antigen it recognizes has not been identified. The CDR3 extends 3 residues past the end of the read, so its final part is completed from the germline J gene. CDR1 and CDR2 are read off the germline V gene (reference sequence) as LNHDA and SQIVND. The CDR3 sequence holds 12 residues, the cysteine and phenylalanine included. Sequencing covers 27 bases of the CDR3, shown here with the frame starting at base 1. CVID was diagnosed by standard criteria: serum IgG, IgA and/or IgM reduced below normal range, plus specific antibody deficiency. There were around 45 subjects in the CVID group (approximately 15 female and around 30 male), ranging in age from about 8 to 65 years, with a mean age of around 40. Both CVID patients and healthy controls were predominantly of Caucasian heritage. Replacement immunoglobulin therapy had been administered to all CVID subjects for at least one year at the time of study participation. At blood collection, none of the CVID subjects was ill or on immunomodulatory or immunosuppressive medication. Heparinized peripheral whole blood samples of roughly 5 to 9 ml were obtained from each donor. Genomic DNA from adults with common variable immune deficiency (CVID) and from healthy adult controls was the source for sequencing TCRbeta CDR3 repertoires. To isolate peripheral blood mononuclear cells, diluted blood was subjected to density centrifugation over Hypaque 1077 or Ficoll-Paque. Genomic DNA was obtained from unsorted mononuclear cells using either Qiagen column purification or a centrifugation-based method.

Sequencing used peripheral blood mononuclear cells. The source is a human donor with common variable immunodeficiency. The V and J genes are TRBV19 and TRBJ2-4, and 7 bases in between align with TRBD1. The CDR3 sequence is CASSRGTAVQYF. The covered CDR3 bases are TGTGCCAGTAGCCGTGGGACAGCGGTT.